Listed here are 2 T cell receptor beta chains from one sample, sequenced in a study of OX40 agonist ivuxolimab in advanced cancers. The table came from immunoSEQ multiplex PCR; TCRdb's copy has only in-frame clones and leaves some out. Of 45,000 to 55,000 clones in the sample, approximately 94% are singletons; the top ten hold roughly an eighth. The sample in question was CD4+ or CD8+ T cells sorted from blood, obtained in a trial of the OX40 agonist ivuxolimab. The receptors come from an adult with an advanced solid tumor such as melanoma, head and neck, liver or kidney cancer.

The genes are TRBV5-4 and TRBJ2-1; 7 bases agree with TRBD2. The CDR3 extends over 14 amino acids. The V gene end was trimmed by 0 bases and the J gene end by 3 bases; junction bases not matched to a gene: 0. Germline CDR1 is SGHNT and CDR2 is YYREEE (reference sequence). CDR3 DNA: TGTGCCAGCAGCTTGGGCGGGGGCTACAATGAGCAGTTCTTC. Residues: CASSLGGGYNEQFF.

The chain combines TRBV14 with TRBJ2-3; the D gene could be TRBD1 or TRBD2 (5 bases each). The germline V and J ends were trimmed by 4 bases and 2 bases, with 7 bases remaining between them. This CDR3 region has 13 residues. Germline V gene lookup returns CDR1 SGHDN and CDR2 FVKESK. The CDR3 here is CASSRGITDTQYF. The CDR3 nucleotides read TGTGCCAGCAGCCGGGGGATCACAGATACGCAGTATTTT.